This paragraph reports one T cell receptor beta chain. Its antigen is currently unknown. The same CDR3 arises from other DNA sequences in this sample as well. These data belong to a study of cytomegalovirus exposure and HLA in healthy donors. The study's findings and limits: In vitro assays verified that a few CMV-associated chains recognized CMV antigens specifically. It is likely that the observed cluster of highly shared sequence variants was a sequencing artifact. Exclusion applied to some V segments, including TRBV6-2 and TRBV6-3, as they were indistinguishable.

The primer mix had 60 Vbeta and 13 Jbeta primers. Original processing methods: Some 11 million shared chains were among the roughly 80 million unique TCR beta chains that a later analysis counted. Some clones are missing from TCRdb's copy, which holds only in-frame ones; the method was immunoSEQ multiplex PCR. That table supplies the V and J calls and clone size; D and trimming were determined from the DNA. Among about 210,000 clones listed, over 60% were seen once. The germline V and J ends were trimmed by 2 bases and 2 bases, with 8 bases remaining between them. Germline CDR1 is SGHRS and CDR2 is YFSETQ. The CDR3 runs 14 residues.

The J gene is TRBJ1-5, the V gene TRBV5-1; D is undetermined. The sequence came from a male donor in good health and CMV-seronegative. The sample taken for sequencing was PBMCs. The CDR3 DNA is TGCGCCAGCAGCTTCGAGGGTGGCAATCAGCCCCAGCATTTT. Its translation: CASSFEGGNQPQHF.